This T cell receptor beta chain appears in the sequencing data of a study of PD-1 blockade in mismatch repair-deficient tumors. The protocol was immunoSEQ multiplex PCR, while the TCRdb copy is restricted to in-frame clones and leaves out a portion. The data contain approximately 63,000 clones, about nine tenths of them singletons. This receptor was taken from an adult with mismatch repair-deficient cancer. The material was peripheral blood, obtained 52 weeks after starting pembrolizumab.

CDR3 in DNA: TGTGCCAGCAGTATAACAGGGGGCGATAACTATGGCTACACCTTC. The encoded protein is CASSITGGDNYGYTF. This chain joins TRBV28 and TRBJ1-2; 9 bases are a match to TRBD1. The CDR3 sequence is 15 residues long. In germline, CDR1 is MDHEN, CDR2 SYDVKM. Unmatched junction bases numbered 5, after V lost 5 bases and J lost 1 base.